A selection of T cell receptor beta chains follows, all from one sample in a study of control samples from healthy donors and cancer patients. Profiling relied on immunoSEQ multiplex PCR, and the TCRdb table lists in-frame clones only, not all of them. The sample consists of around 75,000 clones, roughly 84% of them appearing once. The sequencing input was blood. The receptors derive from a man aged 45-60 years in good health. Each CDR3 is given with its conserved first and last residue. D genes are given only for firm matches. Not every row has a clone size; where given, it reads once, few, many or a size class.

TRBJ1-3 | TRBV9 | - | - | 17 | CASSVEAGRGGGNTIYF | TGTGCCAGCAGCGTAGAGGCAGGAAGGGGTGGAGGAAACACCATATATTTT
TRBJ2-6 | TRBV2 | - | - | 15 | CASSEVGSGANVLTF | TGTGCCAGCAGTGAAGTGGGCTCTGGGGCCAACGTCCTGACTTTC
TRBJ2-5 | TRBV10-3 | - | TRBD1 | 15 | CAILNPGTDKETQYF | TGTGCCATCCTCAACCCCGGGACAGATAAAGAGACCCAGTACTTC
TRBJ2-1 | TRBV6-5 | - | - | 14 | CASSTGLLYNEQFF | TGTGCCAGCAGTACGGGACTCCTCTACAATGAGCAGTTCTTC
TRBJ1-2 | TRBV6-2/TRBV6-3 | - | - | 15 | CASSYSMVGYYGYTF | TGTGCCAGCAGTTACTCGATGGTGGGATACTATGGCTACACCTTC
TRBJ2-1 | TRBV7-9 | - | - | 15 | CASSWRGSSYNEQFF | TGTGCCAGCAGCTGGAGAGGGAGCTCCTACAATGAGCAGTTCTTC
TRBJ2-7 | TRBV5-6 | - | - | 15 | CASSFRIGTSYEQYF | TGTGCCAGCAGCTTTAGGATAGGGACCTCCTACGAGCAGTACTTC
TRBJ2-4 | TRBV4-3 | - | - | 15 | CASSQVDQVRDIQYF | TGCGCCAGCAGCCAAGTAGACCAGGTTAGGGACATTCAGTACTTC
TRBJ2-3 | TRBV7-2 | - | - | 15 | CASSQRTIRTDTQYF | TGTGCCAGCAGCCAACGGACTATACGCACAGATACGCAGTATTTT
TRBJ2-5 | TRBV27 | - | - | 14 | CASSSNNNQETQYF | TGTGCCAGCAGCTCTAATAACAACCAAGAGACCCAGTACTTC
TRBJ1-4 | TRBV19 | - | - | 12 | CASSSINEKLFF | TGTGCCAGTAGTAGTATTAATGAAAAACTGTTTTTT
TRBJ2-3 | TRBV4-3 | once | TRBD2 | 15 | CASSQVTGRGDTQYF | TGCGCCAGCAGCCAAGTTACCGGGCGGGGGGATACGCAGTATTTT
TRBJ1-2 | TRBV6-5 | - | TRBD1 | 14 | CASSPTPGGYGYTF | TGTGCCAGCAGTCCTACACCAGGGGGATATGGCTACACCTTC
TRBJ2-5 | TRBV12-3/TRBV12-4 | once | - | 13 | CASRGGEEETQYF | TGTGCCAGCAGGGGGGGCGAAGAAGAGACCCAGTACTTC
TRBJ2-4 | TRBV29-1 | - | - | 14 | CSVVEGSVGNIQYF | TGCAGCGTTGTTGAGGGGTCGGTCGGGAACATTCAGTACTTC
TRBJ2-6 | TRBV7-2 | - | - | 16 | CASSEGGTSGANVLTF | TGTGCCAGCAGCGAGGGCGGAACCTCTGGGGCCAACGTCCTGACTTTC
TRBJ2-5 | TRBV9 | - | TRBD2 | 16 | CASSVASGRADETQYF | TGTGCCAGCAGCGTAGCTAGCGGGAGGGCCGATGAGACCCAGTACTTC
TRBJ2-3 | TRBV7-9 | - | - | 13 | CASSLMTVDTQYF | TGTGCCAGCAGCTTAATGACAGTAGATACGCAGTATTTT
TRBJ2-3 | TRBV25-1 | - | - | 13 | CALGGQGTDTQYF | TGTGCCTTGGGTGGGCAGGGCACAGATACGCAGTATTTT
TRBJ1-2 | TRBV10-1 | - | - | 12 | CASSESGAGYTF | TGCGCCAGCAGTGAGTCCGGAGCTGGCTACACCTTC
TRBJ2-1 | TRBV7-3 | - | - | 16 | CASSLTAGSSYNEQFF | TGTGCCAGCAGCTTAACGGCGGGGAGCTCCTACAATGAGCAGTTCTTC
TRBJ1-6 | TRBV12-5 | - | - | 14 | CASALESYNSPLHF | TGTGCTAGTGCTTTGGAGAGCTATAATTCACCCCTCCACTTT
TRBJ1-2 | TRBV21-1 | - | - | 14 | CASSPLTANYGYTF | TGTGCCAGCAGCCCCCTGACGGCTAACTATGGCTACACCTTC
TRBJ2-1 | TRBV2 | - | - | 15 | CASRERTASYNEQFF | TGTGCCAGCAGGGAGAGAACTGCCTCCTACAATGAGCAGTTCTTC
TRBJ1-1 | TRBV4-3 | - | - | 13 | CASSQEWNTEAFF | TGCGCCAGCAGCCAAGAGTGGAACACTGAAGCTTTCTTT
TRBJ2-2 | TRBV27 | - | - | 16 | CASRPGGQVNTGELFF | TGTGCCAGCAGACCCGGTGGTCAGGTGAACACCGGGGAGCTGTTTTTT
TRBJ1-1 | TRBV4-3 | - | - | 12 | CASSLTSGEAFF | TGCGCCAGCAGCCTAACATCCGGTGAAGCTTTCTTT
TRBJ1-3 | TRBV6-5 | few | - | 16 | CASSYSVPSSGNTIYF | TGTGCCAGCAGTTACTCGGTGCCGTCGTCTGGAAACACCATATATTTT
TRBJ1-2 | TRBV19 | - | - | 15 | CASSIGRGLFYGYTF | TGTGCCAGTAGTATCGGCAGGGGACTTTTCTATGGCTACACCTTC
TRBJ1-2 | TRBV6-6 | - | TRBD1 | 16 | CASSALGQGIGSSYTF | TGTGCCAGCAGTGCTCTAGGACAGGGAATAGGTAGTAGCTACACCTTC
TRBJ2-2 | TRBV9 | few | - | 15 | CASSVGISGAGELFF | TGTGCCAGCAGCGTAGGTATCTCCGGGGCCGGGGAGCTGTTTTTT
TRBJ2-7 | TRBV6-2/TRBV6-3 | few | TRBD2 | 15 | CASSYRGLALIEQYF | TGTGCCAGCAGTTACAGGGGACTAGCTCTTATCGAGCAGTACTTC
TRBJ1-1 | TRBV23-1 | once | - | 13 | CASSQSDITEAFF | TGCGCCAGCAGTCAATCCGACATCACTGAAGCTTTCTTT
TRBJ1-5 | TRBV3-1/TRBV3-2 | few | - | 14 | CASSQTNFNQPQHF | TGTGCCAGCAGCCAGACTAACTTCAATCAGCCCCAGCATTTT
TRBJ1-3 | TRBV2 | - | - | 14 | CASSVTASGNTIYF | TGTGCCAGCAGTGTAACAGCCTCTGGAAACACCATATATTTT
TRBJ1-6 | TRBV24-1 | - | - | 14 | CATSEADYNSPLHF | TGTGCCACCAGTGAGGCGGACTATAATTCACCCCTCCACTTT
TRBJ2-3 | TRBV3-1/TRBV3-2 | - | - | 11 | CASSQIDTQYF | TGTGCCAGCAGCCAGATAGATACGCAGTATTTT
TRBJ2-7 | TRBV12-5 | - | TRBD1 | 15 | CASGSGTGGMREQYF | TGTGCTAGTGGTTCCGGGACAGGGGGTATGAGGGAGCAGTACTTC
TRBJ2-1 | TRBV5-1 | - | - | 13 | CASSLQGRYEQFF | TGCGCCAGCAGCTTACAGGGGAGGTATGAGCAGTTCTTC
TRBJ2-4 | TRBV5-4 | - | - | 16 | CASSLEGAVSRHIQYF | TGTGCCAGCAGCTTGGAAGGTGCAGTTTCTAGGCACATTCAGTACTTC
TRBJ1-1 | TRBV7-2 | few | TRBD1 | 12 | CASSLNRGQRSF | TGTGCCAGCAGCTTGAACAGGGGGCAGAGGTCGTTT
TRBJ2-1 | TRBV6-4 | - | TRBD2 | 14 | CASSEGGDDNEQFF | TGTGCCAGCAGTGAGGGGGGGGATGACAATGAGCAGTTCTTC
TRBJ2-1 | TRBV4-3 | few | TRBD2 | 15 | CASSQDSGSGDEQFF | TGCGCCAGCAGCCAAGATAGCGGGAGTGGCGATGAGCAGTTCTTC
TRBJ2-1 | TRBV19 | - | TRBD2 | 16 | CASSVRLGGRGNEQFF | TGTGCCAGTAGTGTTAGACTGGGCGGGAGGGGCAATGAGCAGTTCTTC
TRBJ2-7 | TRBV19 | - | - | 11 | CASSTLYEQYF | TGTGCCAGTAGTACCCTCTACGAGCAGTACTTC
TRBJ2-1 | TRBV14 | - | - | 18 | CASSPNPWPGRTYNEQFF | TGTGCCAGCAGCCCTAACCCTTGGCCAGGACGAACCTACAATGAGCAGTTCTTC
TRBJ2-1 | TRBV6-4 | - | TRBD2 | 16 | CASSDTGGTSLHEQFF | TGTGCCAGCAGTGACACGGGCGGGACTAGCCTTCATGAGCAGTTCTTC
TRBJ2-2 | TRBV12-5 | - | TRBD2 | 18 | CASGTRTSGRGNTGELFF | TGTGCTAGTGGTACAAGGACTAGCGGGAGGGGTAACACCGGGGAGCTGTTTTTT
TRBJ1-1 | TRBV6-5 | - | - | 13 | CASSTGRGTEAFF | TGTGCCAGCAGCACAGGGAGGGGAACTGAAGCTTTCTTT
TRBJ1-4 | TRBV5-6 | - | TRBD1 | 15 | CASSFYDREGEKLFF | TGTGCCAGCAGCTTTTACGACAGGGAGGGCGAAAAACTGTTTTTT
TRBJ2-5 | TRBV11-3 | - | - | 11 | CASSLEETQYF | TGTGCCAGCAGCTTAGAGGAGACCCAGTACTTC
TRBJ1-1 | TRBV19 | - | TRBD1 | 13 | CASSTVGQGLAFF | TGTGCCAGTAGTACCGTGGGACAGGGCTTAGCTTTCTTT
TRBJ2-1 | TRBV6-5 | - | TRBD2 | 15 | CASSQNGGANNEQFF | TGTGCCAGCAGTCAAAACGGGGGGGCAAACAATGAGCAGTTCTTC
TRBJ2-2 | TRBV29-1 | - | - | 12 | CSAGAASGELFF | TGCAGCGCTGGGGCGGCTTCCGGGGAGCTGTTTTTT
TRBJ2-5 | TRBV7-8 | - | - | 16 | CASSLSASRGLETQYF | TGTGCCAGCAGCTTAAGTGCTAGCAGGGGTTTAGAGACCCAGTACTTC
TRBJ1-2 | TRBV5-1 | - | - | 13 | CASSLAVTDGYTF | TGCGCCAGCAGCTTGGCCGTGACAGACGGCTACACCTTC
TRBJ2-2 | TRBV7-3 | - | - | 16 | CASSSQGGANTGELFF | TGTGCCAGCAGCTCACAGGGCGGGGCGAACACCGGGGAGCTGTTTTTT
TRBJ1-3 | TRBV5-1 | few | - | 15 | CASSGGTFSGNTIYF | TGCGCCAGCAGCGGTGGGACATTCTCTGGAAACACCATATATTTT
TRBJ2-5 | TRBV28 | - | - | 15 | CASSFQLGGRETQYF | TGTGCCAGCAGTTTCCAACTCGGCGGAAGGGAGACCCAGTACTTC
TRBJ1-3 | TRBV4-2 | - | - | 16 | CASSQDGAISGNTIYF | TGTGCCAGCAGCCAAGATGGGGCGATTAGTGGAAACACCATATATTTT